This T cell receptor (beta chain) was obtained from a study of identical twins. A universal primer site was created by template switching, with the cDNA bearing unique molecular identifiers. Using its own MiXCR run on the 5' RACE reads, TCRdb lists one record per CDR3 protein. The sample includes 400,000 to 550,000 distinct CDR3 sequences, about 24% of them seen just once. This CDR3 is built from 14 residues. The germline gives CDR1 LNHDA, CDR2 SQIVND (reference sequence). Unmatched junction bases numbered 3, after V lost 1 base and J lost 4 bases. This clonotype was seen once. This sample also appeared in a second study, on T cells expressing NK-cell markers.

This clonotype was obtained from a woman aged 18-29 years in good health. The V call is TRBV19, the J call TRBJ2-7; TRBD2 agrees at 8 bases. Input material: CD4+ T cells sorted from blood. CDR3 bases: TGTGCCAGTAGTATAGCGAGCGGGGGATACGAGCAGTACTTC. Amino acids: CASSIASGGYEQYF. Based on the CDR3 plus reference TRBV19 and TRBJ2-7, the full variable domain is DGGITQSPKYLFRKEGQNVTLSCEQNLNHDAMYWYRQDPGQGLRLIYYSQIVNDFQKGDIAEGYSVSREKKESFPLTVTSAQKNPTAFYLCASSIASGGYEQYFGPGTRLTVT.